This TCR beta chain was found in a study of identical twins. Study conclusions and caveats: Researchers reported excess low generation probability among twin-shared out-of-frame alpha sequences. Out-of-frame beta sequences exhibited a weaker degree of excess twin sharing.

In this sample, this clonotype turned up a few times. Its antigen remains unknown. Template switching introduced a universal primer site, and the cDNA bore unique molecular identifiers. TCRdb re-called the 5' RACE reads with MiXCR, one entry per CDR3 protein. The sample includes some 710,000 distinct CDR3 sequences, approximately 6.1% seen only once; the top ten take approximately 1.6%. This CDR3 has 16 residues. CDR1 and CDR2 from the germline V gene are SGHTA and FQGTGA. With 1 base clipped from V and 4 bases from J, the junction kept 10 bases outside the gene matches. Sequencing used naive T cells sorted from blood. The clonotype was recovered from a man aged 18 to 35 in good health. The V and J genes are TRBV7-3 and TRBJ2-7; 7 bases fit TRBD2. The CDR3 loop reads CASSLKPGGLEYEQYF. CDR3 DNA sequence: TGTGCCAGCAGCTTAAAACCGGGAGGCCTCGAGTACGAGCAGTACTTC.